This T cell receptor beta chain comes out of a study of spatial heterogeneity in lung cancer. The CDR3 is 15 residues long. Germline loops: CDR1 SGHAT, CDR2 FQNNGV. Trimming took off 3 bases at V and 9 bases at J, with 15 bases between the two ends. TCRdb reprocessed the 5' RACE reads with MiXCR, giving one entry per CDR3 protein. There are tens of thousands of distinct CDR3 sequences in the sample; 6% to 7.5% occur only once, and approximately 14% lies in the top ten. This clonotype was found many times. The time point is: sample taken at primary tumor resection. The chain couples TRBV11-2 to TRBJ1-6; perhaps TRBD1 as D (6 bases). The TCR comes from a male donor with early-stage non-small cell lung cancer. Sequences were derived from PBMCs, sampled at surgery. The DNA of the CDR3 is TGTGCCAGCAGCTTTCGGGGGCAACCCCTTTCACCCCTCCACTTT. Residues: CASSFRGQPLSPLHF.